The rows below give T cell receptor beta chains drawn from one sample of a study of T cells in Graves' hyperthyroidism and ophthalmopathy. TCRdb re-derived calls from the multiplex PCR reads in MiXCR, one entry per CDR3 protein. The table records tens of thousands of distinct CDR3 sequences, roughly 45% of them present only once. The sample taken for sequencing was blood. These receptors came from a woman aged 25 to 39 with Graves' hyperthyroidism. Both conserved end residues are part of each CDR3. D genes are given only for firm matches. The listing skips clone size in some rows; elsewhere it reads once, few, many or a size class.

V,D,J,size,DNA,CDR3
TRBV19,TRBD2,TRBJ2-4,NA,TGTGCCAGTACGGGAGCGGGAGGTGCCAAAAACATTCAGTACTTC,CASTGAGGAKNIQYF
TRBV7-3,NA,TRBJ2-2,NA,TGTGCCAGTAGCCCCAAAAACACCGGGGAGCTGTTTTTT,CASSPKNTGELFF
TRBV20-1,TRBD1,TRBJ1-1,NA,TGCAGTGCCCTAGGACTAGCGGAAGACAGGGGAGCTTTCTTT,CSALGLAEDRGAFF
TRBV7-8,TRBD1,TRBJ2-7,medium-sized,TGTGCCAGAGAAACGGGACAGTACTACGAGCAGTACTTC,CARETGQYYEQYF
TRBV3-1,TRBD1,TRBJ1-1,many,TGTGCCAGCAGCCAAGGGGACAGGAACACTGAAGCTTTCTTT,CASSQGDRNTEAFF
TRBV20-1,NA,TRBJ1-5,many,TGCAGTGCTAGAGATGACAACAGGGTTTTAGACAATCAGCCCCAGCATTTT,CSARDDNRVLDNQPQHF
TRBV12-3/TRBV12-4,TRBD2,TRBJ2-5,many,TGTGCCAGCAGGGGGGGGACGGAGACCCAGTACTTC,CASRGGTETQYF
TRBV19,TRBD1,TRBJ1-4,many,TGTGCCAGTAGTATGACAGGGGGCCCAAATGAAAAACTGTTTTTT,CASSMTGGPNEKLFF
TRBV28,TRBD2,TRBJ2-3,many,TGTGCCAGCTCCTCTAACTGGGGGGGGAGCACAGATACGCAGTATTTT,CASSSNWGGSTDTQYF
TRBV2,NA,TRBJ2-1,NA,TGTGCCAGCGATAGAGGAGACCACAATGAGCAGTTCTTC,CASDRGDHNEQFF
TRBV12-3/TRBV12-4,NA,TRBJ2-1,many,TGTGCCAGCAGTTTGTGGGGGCAGACAATTTACAATGAGCAGTTCTTC,CASSLWGQTIYNEQFF
TRBV11-2,NA,TRBJ2-1,NA,TGTGCCAGCAGCTTAGCTTATTTC,CASSLAYF
TRBV11-3,NA,TRBJ2-3,NA,TGTGCCAGCAGCTTGACTAACGGCACAGATGCGCAGTATTTT,CASSLTNGTDAQYF
TRBV4-2,TRBD2,TRBJ2-2,many,TGTGCCAGCAGCCAAGATTTAGCGGGAGTGAGCGGGGAGCTGTTTTTT,CASSQDLAGVSGELFF
TRBV4-1,NA,TRBJ2-5,NA,TGCGCCAGCAGCCAAGGACACACTGGGACCCAGTACTTC,CASSQGHTGTQYF
TRBV19,NA,TRBJ1-5,many,TGTGCCAGTAGTCGGCAGGGCAATCAGCCCCAGCATTTT,CASSRQGNQPQHF
TRBV29-1,NA,TRBJ2-1,once,TGCCAGCTCACCGAACGGGTTTGGGCTTTGGGTGAGCAGTTCTTC,CQLTERVWALGEQFF
TRBV20-1,NA,TRBJ2-5,NA,TGCAGTGCTAGTGCACCAGGGTTCGAGACCCAGTACTTC,CSASAPGFETQYF
TRBV5-4,NA,TRBJ2-1,many,TGTGCCAGCAGCCAGGATTGGGCTAATGAGCAGTTCTTC,CASSQDWANEQFF
TRBV20-1,TRBD1,TRBJ2-7,medium-sized,TGCAGTGCTAGAGTAGGGACAGGGGGCCACGAGCAGTACTTC,CSARVGTGGHEQYF
TRBV5-4,TRBD2,TRBJ2-2,NA,TGTGCCAGCAGCTCGGGACTAGCGGACGGTGAGCTGTTTTTT,CASSSGLADGELFF
TRBV10-3,NA,TRBJ2-1,few,TGTGCCATCAGCCCGAGTGCGGACGGGAACAATGAGCAGTTCTTC,CAISPSADGNNEQFF
TRBV20-1,NA,TRBJ2-7,once,TGCAGTGCTAGAAATTTGCAGGGAAACTACGAGCAGTACTTC,CSARNLQGNYEQYF
TRBV20-1,NA,TRBJ2-4,NA,TGCAGTGCCAGTAGTCTGAGGGGAACGTTAGGCAAAAACATTCAGTACTTC,CSASSLRGTLGKNIQYF
TRBV5-4,NA,TRBJ2-7,NA,TGTGTCAGCCCCTCCCACGGGAGTGCCGAGCAGTACTTC,CVSPSHGSAEQYF
TRBV7-3,NA,TRBJ1-1,many,TGTGCCAGCAGCCCCCGGGGGACTGAAGCTTTCTTT,CASSPRGTEAFF
TRBV18,TRBD2,TRBJ2-7,many,TGTGCCAGCTCACCAAGGACTAGCGACACCTACGAGCAGTACTTC,CASSPRTSDTYEQYF
TRBV20-1,TRBD1,TRBJ2-7,NA,TGCAGTGCTACCCGGACAGGAATCTACGAGCAGTACTTC,CSATRTGIYEQYF
TRBV30,NA,TRBJ1-4,few,TGTGCCTCACAAACCGGGACGTCCGCAGAAAAACTGTTTTTT,CASQTGTSAEKLFF
TRBV12-3/TRBV12-4,NA,TRBJ2-6,NA,TGTGCCAGCAGTGACCCCTTGGGGGGCGGGACTTTC,CASSDPLGGGTF
TRBV7-3,TRBD2,TRBJ2-7,NA,TGTGCCAGCAGCTTAATCGGGAGGCCCAACTCCTACGAGCAGTACTTC,CASSLIGRPNSYEQYF
TRBV7-6,TRBD1,TRBJ2-7,NA,TGTGCCAGCAGCTTAGGGACAGGGGGGGAATACGAGCAGTACTTC,CASSLGTGGEYEQYF
TRBV7-2,NA,TRBJ1-5,medium-sized,TGTGCCAGCAGCTTAGAGGCAGACTTCAATCAGCCCCAGCATTTT,CASSLEADFNQPQHF
TRBV11-2,TRBD1,TRBJ2-7,NA,TGTGCCAGCAGCTTAGGGGCGACAGGGGGCTACGAGCAGTACTTC,CASSLGATGGYEQYF
TRBV5-1,NA,TRBJ1-2,many,TGCGCCAGCAGCTTGAGTAGGGGCAGCACGAATGGCTACACCTTC,CASSLSRGSTNGYTF
TRBV25-1,NA,TRBJ1-1,few,TGTGCCAGCAGTGACTATACGGGAGAGAACACTGAAGCTTTCTTT,CASSDYTGENTEAFF
TRBV7-8,TRBD2,TRBJ2-7,few,TGTGCCAGCAGCTTACTTGCGGGAGTCTCCTACGAGCAGTACTTC,CASSLLAGVSYEQYF
TRBV3-1,TRBD1,TRBJ1-3,NA,TGTGCCAGCAGCCGACAGGGAACTGGAAACACCATATATTTT,CASSRQGTGNTIYF
TRBV20-1,NA,TRBJ1-1,NA,TGCAGTGCTAGGGGTGAAGCTTTCTTT,CSARGEAFF
TRBV20-1,TRBD1,TRBJ1-6,NA,TGCAGTGCCACCACAGGGGGGAGCTCCTATAATTCACCCCTCCACTTT,CSATTGGSSYNSPLHF
TRBV20-1,NA,TRBJ2-2,NA,TGCAGTGAACGGGACGGGGAGCTGTTTTTT,CSERDGELFF
TRBV6-1,TRBD1,TRBJ2-5,many,TGTGCCAGCAGTGATCCGGACAGGCGGTACCAAGAGACCCAGTACTTC,CASSDPDRRYQETQYF
TRBV7-2,NA,TRBJ2-2,once,TGTGCCAGCAGCTTAAGTCTCGGCTTCGGCGGGGAGCTGTTTTTT,CASSLSLGFGGELFF
TRBV5-1,NA,TRBJ1-1,NA,TGCGCCAGCAGCTTGTCTAGCGGGATCTCCTACACTGAAGCTTTCTTT,CASSLSSGISYTEAFF
TRBV3-1,NA,TRBJ1-5,many,TGTGCCAGCAGCCCTGGCTGGCCAGCCCGGTGGCCCCAGCATTTT,CASSPGWPARWPQHF
TRBV24-1,TRBD2,TRBJ2-2,medium-sized,TGTGCCACCCAAGATAGCGGGAGGTTTCAATGGGAGCTGTTTTTT,CATQDSGRFQWELFF
TRBV7-2,NA,TRBJ2-5,NA,TGTGCCAGCAGCTTTCAGGGGTCCAGGGAGACCCAGTACTTC,CASSFQGSRETQYF
TRBV9,TRBD2,TRBJ2-6,many,TGTGCCAGCAGCGTAGGTCGGCTAGCGGGAGTATCTGGGGCCAACGTCCTGACTTTC,CASSVGRLAGVSGANVLTF
TRBV7-3,NA,TRBJ2-2,few,TGTGCCAGCAGCTTATTAGCACCCGGGGAGCTGTTTTTT,CASSLLAPGELFF
TRBV12-3/TRBV12-4,NA,TRBJ1-1,NA,TGTGCCAGCAGCCACCGGGACACTGAAGCTTTCTTT,CASSHRDTEAFF
TRBV2,TRBD2,TRBJ2-1,many,TGTGCCAGCAGTCCCGGACTAGCGGCGGAATGGAGTGGGCAGTTCTTC,CASSPGLAAEWSGQFF
TRBV7-9,NA,TRBJ2-7,medium-sized,TGTGCCAGCAGCACCTTCTACGGCGAGCAGTACTTC,CASSTFYGEQYF
TRBV3-1,NA,TRBJ2-2,many,TGTGCCAGCAGCCAAGGTCTCTGGCCCGGGGAGCTGTTTTTT,CASSQGLWPGELFF
TRBV5-1,TRBD1,TRBJ1-2,NA,TGCGCCAGCAGCTTCTATGACAGGGAGGGCGGCTACACCTTC,CASSFYDREGGYTF
TRBV7-3,TRBD1,TRBJ1-5,NA,TGTGCCAGCAGCCACAGGGGGTTCGGTCAGCCCCAGCATTTT,CASSHRGFGQPQHF
TRBV20-1,NA,TRBJ1-5,NA,TGCAGTGCTAGAGGGACCGGGGGCAATCAGCCCCAGCATTTT,CSARGTGGNQPQHF
TRBV6-1,NA,TRBJ2-1,NA,TGTGCCAGCAGCCAGCAGTTCTTC,CASSQQFF
TRBV9,NA,TRBJ2-2,NA,TGTGCCAGCAGCCATCCGGCTGGGCAAAACACCGGGGAGCTGTTTTTT,CASSHPAGQNTGELFF
TRBV15,TRBD2,TRBJ2-1,NA,TGTGCCACCAGCTCTCCGCCCCTACTAGCGGCCCTACCCAATGAGCAGTTCTTC,CATSSPPLLAALPNEQFF
TRBV5-6,NA,TRBJ1-2,NA,TGTGCCAGCAGCGCCAGGGGTAGTGATTGGGGCTACACCTTC,CASSARGSDWGYTF